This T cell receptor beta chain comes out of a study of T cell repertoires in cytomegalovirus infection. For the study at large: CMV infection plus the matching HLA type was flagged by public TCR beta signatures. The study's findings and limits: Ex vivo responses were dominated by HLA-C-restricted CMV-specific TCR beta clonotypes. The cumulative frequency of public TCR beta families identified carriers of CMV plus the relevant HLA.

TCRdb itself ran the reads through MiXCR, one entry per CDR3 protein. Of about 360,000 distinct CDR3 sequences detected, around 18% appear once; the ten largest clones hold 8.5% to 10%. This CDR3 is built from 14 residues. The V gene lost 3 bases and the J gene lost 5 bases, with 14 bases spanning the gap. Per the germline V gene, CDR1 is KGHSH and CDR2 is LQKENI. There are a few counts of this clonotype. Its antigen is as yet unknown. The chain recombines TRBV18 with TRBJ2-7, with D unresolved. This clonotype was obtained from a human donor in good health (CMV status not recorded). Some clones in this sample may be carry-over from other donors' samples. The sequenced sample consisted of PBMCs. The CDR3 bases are TGTGCCAGCTCACCGTCCGTAGTGGTGGACGAGCAGTACTTC. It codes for CASSPSVVVDEQYF.